This TCR beta chain was profiled in a study of T cell responses to AZD1222 COVID-19 vaccine. Note on this clone: The antigen is unknown.

The CDR3 contains 14 residues. Trimming removed 3 bases from V and 7 bases from J; junction bases left unmatched: 9. Germline assignment: CDR1 MGHDK and CDR2 SYGVNS. Findings of the study overall: Repertoires were collected only later (after the peak T cell response had occurred). There were vaccine-associated CD4 TCRs across spike, dominant at 160-218 and 743-854.

Using immunoSEQ multiplex PCR, the repertoire was profiled, and TCRdb retains in-frame clones only, with some absent. Seen here are 180,000 or so clones, about 90% observed once, and the top ten hold around 1.3%. The rearrangement joins TRBV25-1 to TRBJ2-7, with 7 positions matching TRBD1. The sequenced sample was peripheral blood, obtained 28 days after the second AZD1222 dose. The receptor comes from an adult who received the AZD1222 COVID-19 vaccine. The CDR3 nucleotides are TGTGCCAGCAGTGATCCCGACAGGGTTGGTGAGCAGTACTTC. Its translation: CASSDPDRVGEQYF.